This TCR beta chain was profiled in a study of cytotoxic CD8 clonotypes in ibrutinib-treated CLL. Looking at the study overall: Response samples followed a median about 12 months of treatment, range 6 to 36. Whole-study findings and limits: At progression, clonality fell back toward baseline after rising at ibrutinib response.

With regard to this clone: Its specificity is not known.

The protocol was immunoSEQ multiplex PCR, while the TCRdb copy is restricted to in-frame clones and leaves out a portion. The sample yields fewer than 100,000 clones, roughly three quarters seen once. The CDR3 extends over 16 amino acids. CDR1 SGHRS and CDR2 YFSETQ come from the germline V gene. V shed 2 bases and J 0 bases; nucleotides not matched to a gene: 6. The sequence derives from a human donor with chronic lymphocytic leukemia. The J gene is TRBJ1-1, the V gene TRBV5-1; 8 bases match TRBD1. The sample here was PBMCs, taken after 12 months of ibrutinib treatment. CDR3 sequence reads: CASSLPGQGLNTEAFF. In DNA, the CDR3 is TGCGCCAGCAGCTTACCCGGACAGGGCCTGAACACTGAAGCTTTCTTT.